The source of this T cell receptor (beta chain) is a study of blood T cell repertoires in COVID-19. Study summary: The United States, Italy and Spain provided the acute and convalescent COVID-19 samples.

As regards this clone: This specimen includes other DNA sequences encoding the same CDR3.

The CDR3 has 14 amino acids. Germline CDR1 is SGHTA and CDR2 is FQGTGA. Germline trimming cut 5 bases from V and 4 bases from J; bases unmatched to any gene: 7. Profiling relied on immunoSEQ multiplex PCR, and the TCRdb table lists in-frame clones only, not all of them. The sample lists under 200,000 clones, about 82% seen once, with 5.6% in the top ten. This clonotype was sampled from a middle-aged man with acute COVID-19. The sequencing input was PBMCs or T cells enriched from blood (not recorded which). The rearrangement joins TRBV7-3 to TRBJ1-1, with 7 bases fitting TRBD1. The CDR3 DNA reads TGTGCCAGCAGCCCCGGACAGGTGGGCACTGAAGCTTTCTTT. Translating gives CASSPGQVGTEAFF.